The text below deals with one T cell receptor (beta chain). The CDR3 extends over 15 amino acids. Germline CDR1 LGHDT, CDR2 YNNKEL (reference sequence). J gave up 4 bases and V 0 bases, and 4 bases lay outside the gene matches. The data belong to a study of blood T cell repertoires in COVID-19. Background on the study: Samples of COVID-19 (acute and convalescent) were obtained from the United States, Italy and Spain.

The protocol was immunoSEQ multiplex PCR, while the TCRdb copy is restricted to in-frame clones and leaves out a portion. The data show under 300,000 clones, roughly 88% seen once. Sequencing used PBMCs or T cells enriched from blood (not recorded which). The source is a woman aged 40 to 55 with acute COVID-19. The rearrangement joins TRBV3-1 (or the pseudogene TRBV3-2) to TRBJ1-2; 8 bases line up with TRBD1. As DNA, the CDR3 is TGTGCCAGCAGCCAAGATTTGGGACAGGTCTATGGCTACACCTTC. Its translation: CASSQDLGQVYGYTF.